This T cell receptor (beta chain) stems from a study of T-cell reconstitution after alpha-beta-depleted transplantation in children. V lost 0 bases, J lost 3 bases, and 4 bases stayed unmatched. The CDR3 is 15 amino acids. The germline V gene has CDR1 MNHEY and CDR2 SMNVEV (reference sequence). During its preparation, the TCRbeta library received unique molecular identifiers. TCRdb re-analysed the PCR reads in MiXCR, keeping a single row per CDR3 protein. The table records about 120,000 distinct CDR3 sequences, more than 20% of them present only once. The chain links TRBV27 to TRBJ2-7, with 8 bases fitting TRBD1. The sequence derives from a male patient aged 2-15 years who had a stem cell transplant for chronic granulomatous disease, so the T cells may come from the graft donor. This material consisted of PBMCs, mostly from graft donor cells, taken 180 days after TCRalphabeta/CD19-depleted stem cell transplant. In nucleotides, the CDR3 is TGTGCCAGCAGTTTATCGGGACAGGAGGACTACGAGCAGTACTTC. Its translation: CASSLSGQEDYEQYF.